The rows below give T cell receptor beta chains drawn from one sample of a study of PD-1 blockade in mismatch repair-deficient tumors. The protocol was immunoSEQ multiplex PCR, while the TCRdb copy is restricted to in-frame clones and leaves out a portion. The sample has some 120,000 clones, about 86% seen once. Sequences were derived from peripheral blood, sampled 44 weeks after starting pembrolizumab. The receptors here all came from an adult with mismatch repair-deficient cancer. The CDR3 runs from the conserved cysteine through the conserved F or W. The order of the fields is V gene, D gene, J gene, clone size, CDR3 DNA, CDR3 protein. The D gene is left open where the match is weak. The size field is filled for only some rows; it gives once, few, many or a size class.

V gene: TRBV7-2
D gene: -
J gene: TRBJ2-7
clone size: -
CDR3 DNA: TGTGCCAGCAGCGGAGGAATGGAGCAGTACTTC
CDR3 protein: CASSGGMEQYF

V gene: TRBV11-2
D gene: -
J gene: TRBJ1-4
clone size: -
CDR3 DNA: TGTGCCAGCAGCTGGGGGGGGGAAAAACTGTTTTTT
CDR3 protein: CASSWGGEKLFF

V gene: TRBV4-1
D gene: -
J gene: TRBJ1-1
clone size: -
CDR3 DNA: TGCGCCAGCAGCCAAGTTCAGGGAAAGGTGCCGGGCACTGAAGCTTTCTTT
CDR3 protein: CASSQVQGKVPGTEAFF

V gene: TRBV28
D gene: TRBD2
J gene: TRBJ2-1
clone size: -
CDR3 DNA: TGTGCCAGCAGAGAGGGACTAGCGGCTTACAATGAGCAGTTCTTC
CDR3 protein: CASREGLAAYNEQFF

V gene: TRBV4-3
D gene: -
J gene: TRBJ1-2
clone size: -
CDR3 DNA: TGCGCCAGCAGCCAAGATCGGGACGGAAACTATGGCTACACCTTC
CDR3 protein: CASSQDRDGNYGYTF

V gene: TRBV5-1
D gene: TRBD1
J gene: TRBJ2-7
clone size: -
CDR3 DNA: TGCGCCAGCAGCTTGAACAGGGGGCTAGACGAGCAGTACTTC
CDR3 protein: CASSLNRGLDEQYF

V gene: TRBV7-3
D gene: -
J gene: TRBJ2-7
clone size: -
CDR3 DNA: TGTGCCAGCAGCTTCGAATGGGTTCGAACCTACGAGCAGTACTTC
CDR3 protein: CASSFEWVRTYEQYF

V gene: TRBV4-2
D gene: -
J gene: TRBJ2-3
clone size: -
CDR3 DNA: TGTGCCAGCAGAAGTGGGGACATCACAGATACGCAGTATTTT
CDR3 protein: CASRSGDITDTQYF

V gene: TRBV7-2
D gene: TRBD2
J gene: TRBJ2-2
clone size: -
CDR3 DNA: TGTGCCAGTCTCGAATCCCCCTTTGGCGGGAGGATAAACACCGGGGAGCTGTTTTTT
CDR3 protein: CASLESPFGGRINTGELFF

V gene: TRBV6-5
D gene: -
J gene: TRBJ2-3
clone size: -
CDR3 DNA: TGTGCCAGCAGCAGTCCGGGGGCAGATACGCAGTATTTT
CDR3 protein: CASSSPGADTQYF

V gene: TRBV4-3
D gene: TRBD1
J gene: TRBJ1-1
clone size: once
CDR3 DNA: TGCGCCAGCAGCCAAGATAAGGGGGCGAGCACTGAAGCTTTCTTT
CDR3 protein: CASSQDKGASTEAFF

V gene: TRBV9
D gene: TRBD1
J gene: TRBJ2-1
clone size: -
CDR3 DNA: TGTGCCAGCAGCGTGTGGGACAGAGCCTACAATGAGCAGTTCTTC
CDR3 protein: CASSVWDRAYNEQFF

V gene: TRBV28
D gene: -
J gene: TRBJ2-7
clone size: -
CDR3 DNA: TGTGCCAGCTTTGGATTAAGAGGCTACGAGCAGTACTTC
CDR3 protein: CASFGLRGYEQYF

V gene: TRBV6-1
D gene: -
J gene: TRBJ2-2
clone size: -
CDR3 DNA: TGTGCCAGCAGTGAAGTCAAGAACACCGGGGAGCTGTTTTTT
CDR3 protein: CASSEVKNTGELFF

V gene: TRBV2
D gene: TRBD2
J gene: TRBJ2-7
clone size: few
CDR3 DNA: TGTGCCAGCACCGAAAGCTGGAATCGGGCTAGCGGGAGTTACGAGCAGTACTTC
CDR3 protein: CASTESWNRASGSYEQYF

V gene: TRBV30
D gene: TRBD2
J gene: TRBJ2-2
clone size: -
CDR3 DNA: TGTGCCTGGAGGGGACTAGCCGGTGGCGGGGAGCTGTTTTTT
CDR3 protein: CAWRGLAGGGELFF

V gene: TRBV15
D gene: TRBD2
J gene: TRBJ2-1
clone size: once
CDR3 DNA: TGTGCCACCAGCAGAGGGACTAGCGGTCCCTACAATGAGCAGTTCTTC
CDR3 protein: CATSRGTSGPYNEQFF

V gene: TRBV11-2
D gene: TRBD1
J gene: TRBJ1-1
clone size: -
CDR3 DNA: TGTGCCAGCAGCTTAACAGGGGCGGACACTGAAGCTTTCTTT
CDR3 protein: CASSLTGADTEAFF

V gene: TRBV27
D gene: -
J gene: TRBJ2-7
clone size: once
CDR3 DNA: TGTGCCAGCAGTACGCTAGGTTTCGAACCTCCATACGAGCAGTACTTC
CDR3 protein: CASSTLGFEPPYEQYF

V gene: TRBV30
D gene: -
J gene: TRBJ1-1
clone size: -
CDR3 DNA: TGTGCCTGGAGTGTACATTCACTGAACACTGAAGCTTTCTTT
CDR3 protein: CAWSVHSLNTEAFF

V gene: TRBV19
D gene: -
J gene: TRBJ2-1
clone size: -
CDR3 DNA: TGTGCCAGTAGTTACCGGACAACTAACAATGAGCAGTTCTTC
CDR3 protein: CASSYRTTNNEQFF

V gene: TRBV10-3
D gene: TRBD1
J gene: TRBJ2-2
clone size: -
CDR3 DNA: TGTGCCACCGCGGACAGGGGGCGGACCGGGGAGCTGTTTTTT
CDR3 protein: CATADRGRTGELFF

V gene: TRBV5-4
D gene: -
J gene: TRBJ2-3
clone size: once
CDR3 DNA: TGTGCCAGCAGCTTGGTAGGCAGGGGACCCACAGATACGCAGTATTTT
CDR3 protein: CASSLVGRGPTDTQYF

V gene: TRBV28
D gene: -
J gene: TRBJ2-5
clone size: -
CDR3 DNA: TGTGCCAGCAGTAGAATTCGGGGTAGAGAGACCCAGTACTTC
CDR3 protein: CASSRIRGRETQYF

V gene: TRBV4-1
D gene: TRBD1
J gene: TRBJ2-5
clone size: -
CDR3 DNA: TGCGCCAGCAGCCATCCTCCTTGGACAGGGGGAATAGAGACCCAGTACTTC
CDR3 protein: CASSHPPWTGGIETQYF

V gene: TRBV9
D gene: TRBD1
J gene: TRBJ2-2
clone size: -
CDR3 DNA: TGTGCCAGCAGGGCCACAACAGGGGGCCCCGGGGAGCTGTTTTTT
CDR3 protein: CASRATTGGPGELFF